The next 31 T cell receptor beta chains were all read from a single sample in a study of cytomegalovirus exposure and HLA in healthy donors. PCR primers comprised 60 Vbeta and 13 Jbeta primers. The table came from immunoSEQ multiplex PCR; TCRdb's copy has only in-frame clones and leaves some out. Of some 98,000 clones listed, about two thirds are singletons. The specimen sequenced was PBMCs. The receptors come from a man aged 45-65 years in good health and CMV-seronegative.

The V and J genes are TRBV27 and TRBJ2-7; D is ambiguous. Germline V gene data show CDR1 as MNHEY and CDR2 as SMNVEV (reference sequence). The length of the CDR3 is 11 residues. V lost 4 bases and J 3 bases, leaving 4 bases between the germline ends. This CDR3 reads CASSSFYEQYF. CDR3 bases: TGTGCCAGCAGTTCCTTCTACGAGCAGTACTTC.

CDR3 residues: CASSARTGFSNQPQHF. The CDR3 bases are TGTGCCAGTAGTGCCCGGACAGGGTTTAGCAATCAGCCCCAGCATTTT. V and J are TRBV19 and TRBJ1-5; 8 nucleotides align to TRBD1. The germline V gene encodes CDR1 LNHDA and CDR2 SQIVND (reference sequence). J was trimmed by 0 bases and V by 5 bases; bases with no gene match: 6. CDR3 length: 16 amino acids.

The CDR3 region is CASRQETGAAGRQYF. DNA for the CDR3: TGTGCCAGCAGACAAGAGACAGGAGCGGCAGGGCGGCAGTACTTC. This sequence joins TRBV6-6 and TRBJ2-7; D may be TRBD1 (6 bases). The CDR3 is 15 amino acids. Trimming took 6 bases from V and 9 from J, leaving 24 bases between them. The germline CDR1 and CDR2 sequences are MNHNY and SVGAGI (reference sequence).

The DNA for the CDR3 is TGCGCCAGCGCTCCGTCAATTAACTACGAGCAGTACTTC. Residues: CASAPSINYEQYF. V is TRBV5-1 and J is TRBJ2-5; D is uncertain. The J call may be wrong; the DNA end is better matched by TRBJ2-7. There are 13 residues in the CDR3. The germline V gene has CDR1 SGHRS and CDR2 YFSETQ.

The V and J genes are TRBV11-2 and TRBJ2-1, with TRBD2 matching over 8 bases. After removal of 2 bases from V and 4 bases from J, the junction contained 7 bases not matched to a gene. Looked up from germline, CDR1 is SGHAT and CDR2 is FQNNGV. The CDR3 runs to 16 residues. The CDR3, as DNA: TGTGCCAGCAGCTTACCCCGGGGGGGGGATTACAATGAGCAGTTCTTC. Its translation is CASSLPRGGDYNEQFF.

This chain joins TRBV6-5 and TRBJ1-2, with TRBD1 identical over 9 bases. This CDR3 comprises 15 residues. In germline, CDR1 is MNHEY, CDR2 SVGAGI. Losses at the gene ends were 2 bases for V and 7 bases for J; bases not matched to a gene: 8. CDR3 coding DNA: TGTGCCAGCAGTTACCGAGGACAGGGGTTTAGTGGCTACACCTTC. Encoded protein: CASSYRGQGFSGYTF.

The rearrangement uses TRBV5-1 and TRBJ2-6; 11 bases map to TRBD2. Germline assignment: CDR1 SGHRS and CDR2 YFSETQ. V trimming: 4 bases; J trimming: 2 bases; junction bases outside the gene matches: 8. The CDR3 covers 18 residues. The CDR3 nucleotides are TGCGCCAGCAGCCTTGAAGTAGCGGGAGGGGCTGGGGCCAACGTCCTGACTTTC. Amino acid sequence: CASSLEVAGGAGANVLTF.

The chain links TRBV19 to TRBJ1-6, with a weak D call TRBD1 (6 bases). V was shortened by 4 bases and J by 7 bases, with 17 bases between the two germline ends. Germline V gene lookup returns CDR1 LNHDA and CDR2 SQIVND (reference sequence). The CDR3 runs 16 residues. CDR3: CASSTSTQGDNSPLHF. CDR3 nucleotides: TGTGCCAGTAGTACCTCGACACAGGGTGACAATTCACCCCTCCACTTT.

CDR3 amino acids: CALGHLPAGELFF. CDR3 bases: TGTGCCCTCGGACACCTTCCGGCCGGGGAGCTGTTTTTT. The rearrangement joins TRBV18 to TRBJ2-2; weak D call: TRBD1 (5 bases). From germline, CDR1 is KGHSH and CDR2 LQKENI. The CDR3 length is 13 residues. With 11 bases removed from V and 6 bases from J, the gap between germline ends came to 16 bases.

The CDR3 region is CASSSQGALNTGELFF. The CDR3 coding sequence is TGCGCCAGCAGCTCACAGGGGGCCTTGAACACCGGGGAGCTGTTTTTT. This chain connects TRBV4-3 to TRBJ2-2; 9 positions match TRBD1. Germline assignment: CDR1 LGHNA and CDR2 YSLEER. V shed 5 bases and J 1 base; nucleotides not matched to a gene: 5. CDR3 length: 16 amino acids.

CDR3 protein: CASSFWSGRGEQYF. DNA for the CDR3: TGTGCCAGCAGTTTTTGGAGCGGACGGGGCGAGCAGTACTTC. This rearrangement joins TRBV27 to TRBJ2-7, with D possibly matching TRBD2 (5 bases). V was cut by 3 bases and J by 6 bases, with 15 bases left in between. Germline V CDR1 and CDR2: MNHEY, SMNVEV (reference sequence). The CDR3 has 14 amino acids.

V is TRBV19 and J is TRBJ2-6; no firm D call. This CDR3 has 14 residues. The germline V gene encodes CDR1 LNHDA and CDR2 SQIVND (reference sequence). The V gene lost 3 bases and the J gene lost 2 bases, with 5 bases spanning the gap. Written as DNA, the CDR3 is TGTGCCAGTAGTATTTCAGCTGGGGCCAACGTCCTGACTTTC. Protein sequence: CASSISAGANVLTF.

The chain links TRBV5-4 to TRBJ1-1; TRBD1 is a possible D gene (5 bases). Germline-derived CDR1 and CDR2 are SGHNT and YYREEE (reference sequence). The CDR3 extends over 15 amino acids. Trimming took 2 bases from V and 1 from J, leaving 12 bases between them. The CDR3 DNA follows: TGTGCCAGCAGCTTAAACAGGAATCAGAACACTGAAGCTTTCTTT. It specifies CASSLNRNQNTEAFF.

Worth noting for this clone: The same CDR3 can be traced to other DNA sequences in this sample. The rearrangement links TRBV27 to TRBJ2-3; no clear D. The V end was cut by 5 bases, the J end by 6 bases, with 12 bases between. CDR3 size: 13 residues. Germline-derived CDR1 and CDR2 are MNHEY and SMNVEV (reference sequence). CDR3 in amino acids: CASSLPGTDTQYF. CDR3 nucleotide sequence: TGTGCCAGCAGTCTACCCGGTACCGATACGCAGTATTTT.

The J gene is TRBJ2-5, the V gene TRBV7-2, with TRBD1 identical over 10 bases. The CDR3 runs to 14 residues. In germline, CDR1 is SGHTA, CDR2 FQGNSA. V was pared by 5 bases and J by 5 bases, with 5 bases of the junction left unmatched. The CDR3 DNA follows: TGTGCCAGCAGCAGGGACAGGGGTTGGGAGACCCAGTACTTC. Protein: CASSRDRGWETQYF.

The chain uses TRBV19 and TRBJ2-5, with D maybe TRBD2 (5 bases). Per the germline V gene, CDR1 is LNHDA and CDR2 is SQIVND (reference sequence). Trimming took 1 base from V and 5 from J, leaving 8 bases between them. The CDR3 has 13 residues. CDR3 DNA: TGTGCCAGTAGTATAGGAGGGTTTGAGACCCAGTACTTC. Protein product: CASSIGGFETQYF.

The V and J genes are TRBV5-1 and TRBJ2-7; 10 bases align to TRBD1. CDR1 and CDR2 from the germline V gene are SGHRS and YFSETQ. This CDR3 is built from 14 residues. Trimming cost V 1 base and J 6 bases; bases outside gene matches: 4. As DNA, the CDR3 is TGCGCCAGCAGCTTGAGACAGGGGGCGGTCGAGCAGTACTTC. It specifies CASSLRQGAVEQYF.

This clone has just one count. V is TRBV7-2 and J is TRBJ1-4; 7 bases match TRBD1. Trimming cost V 5 bases and J 8 bases; bases outside gene matches: 11. Germline V gene lookup returns CDR1 SGHTA and CDR2 FQGNSA. The CDR3 is 15 amino acids. The CDR3 here is CASSRGAGGGEKLFF. CDR3 coding DNA: TGTGCCAGCAGCCGAGGGGCAGGGGGTGGGGAAAAACTGTTTTTT.

V usage is TRBV10-2 and J usage is TRBJ1-1; 11 bases line up with TRBD1. V trimming: 6 bases; J trimming: 4 bases; junction bases outside the gene matches: 7. Germline V gene sequence: CDR1 WSHSY, CDR2 SAAADI. This CDR3 comprises 15 residues. CDR3 DNA sequence: TGCGCCAGCAGCGGACAGGGGGCTTGGGTCACTGAAGCTTTCTTT. Its translation: CASSGQGAWVTEAFF.

The chain has TRBV9 and TRBJ2-1, with 12 bases identical to TRBD2. CDR3 length: 18 residues. CDR1 is SGDLS, CDR2 YYNGEE, per germline. With V trimmed by 3 bases and J by 5 bases, 12 bases remained unmatched. CDR3 nucleotide sequence: TGTGCCAGCAGCGCCCGATTTGGGCTAGCGGGAGGGAACAATGAGCAGTTCTTC. It yields the protein CASSARFGLAGGNNEQFF.

This chain connects TRBV18 to TRBJ1-5; 9 bases are a match to TRBD1. Per germline, CDR1 KGHSH and CDR2 LQKENI. Trimming removed 6 bases from V and 7 bases from J; junction bases left unmatched: 16. The CDR3 covers 17 residues. Written as DNA, the CDR3 is TGTGCCAGCTCCCTAACCCGGGACAGGGTTCGCAGCCAGCCCCAGCATTTT. Encoded protein: CASSLTRDRVRSQPQHF.

This clone was seen a handful of times. The chain links TRBV25-1 to TRBJ2-1, with TRBD1 matching over 8 bases. Germline V CDR1 and CDR2: MGHDK, SYGVNS. This CDR3 has 16 residues. V was clipped by 4 bases and J by 7 bases; unmatched bases: 12. CDR3 sequence (DNA): TGTGCCAGCAGTGCCACAGGGGGATTTGTCGAGAATGAGCAGTTCTTC. The encoded protein is CASSATGGFVENEQFF.

V and J are TRBV19 and TRBJ2-1; TRBD1 might be the D (6 bases). Germline V gene data show CDR1 as LNHDA and CDR2 as SQIVND (reference sequence). The CDR3 contains 15 residues. V was cut by 9 bases and J by 0 bases, with 15 bases left in between. Here the CDR3 reads CASRWDTGSYNEQFF. The CDR3 DNA reads as TGTGCCAGCCGCTGGGACACCGGCTCCTACAATGAGCAGTTCTTC. The full variable domain, its missing parts supplied by reference TRBV19 and TRBJ2-1, is DGGITQSPKYLFRKEGQNVTLSCEQNLNHDAMYWYRQDPGQGLRLIYYSQIVNDFQKGDIAEGYSVSREKKESFPLTVTSAQKNPTAFYLCASRWDTGSYNEQFFGPGTRLTVL.

The chain uses TRBV5-1 and TRBJ2-7; 13 bases are a match to TRBD2. The length of the CDR3 is 18 residues. CDR1 and CDR2 (germline): SGHRS, YFSETQ. J lost 5 bases, V lost 5 bases, and 16 bases had no gene match. The chain's CDR3 is CASSKSGLAGVQINEQYF. In DNA, the CDR3 is TGCGCCAGCAGTAAATCCGGACTAGCGGGAGTTCAAATCAACGAGCAGTACTTC.

The chain combines TRBV21-1 with TRBJ1-1; the D call TRBD1 from the table was never checked on the DNA. TRBV21-1 is an annotated pseudogene. The CDR3 loop spans 14 amino acids. The CDR3 coding sequence is TGTGCCAGCAGTGCAGGGGGCTCGCGCACTGAAGCTTTCTTT. Translation gives CASSAGGSRTEAFF.

V usage is TRBV7-9 and J usage is TRBJ2-1; 11 nucleotides match TRBD2. V lost 1 base, J lost 8 bases, and 4 bases stayed unmatched. Germline CDR1 SEHNR, CDR2 FQNEAQ (reference sequence). This CDR3 is 15 amino acids long. The CDR3 sequence: CASSLVAGGLYEQFF. The CDR3 nucleotides are TGTGCCAGCAGCTTAGTAGCGGGAGGGCTTTATGAGCAGTTCTTC.

The chain employs TRBV7-6 and TRBJ1-6, with 10 bases matching TRBD1. Germline-derived CDR1 and CDR2 are SGHVS and FNYEAQ. V was pared by 1 base and J by 8 bases, with 2 bases of the junction left unmatched. There are 15 residues in the CDR3. The CDR3 DNA sequence: TGTGCCAGCAGCTTAGAGACAGGGGGCGATTCACCCCTCCACTTT. It specifies CASSLETGGDSPLHF.

The V call is TRBV18, the J call TRBJ1-1; 8 nucleotides align to TRBD1. The CDR3 runs to 13 residues. Per germline, CDR1 KGHSH and CDR2 LQKENI. Trimming at V came to 4 bases and at J to 4 bases, leaving 2 bases not matched to a gene. This chain's CDR3 is CASSRTGSTEAFF. Written as DNA, the CDR3 is TGTGCCAGCTCACGGACAGGGAGCACTGAAGCTTTCTTT.

The chain couples TRBV11-2 to TRBJ2-5, with D perhaps TRBD2 (6 bases). The V gene lost 3 bases and the J gene lost 5 bases, with 16 bases spanning the gap. The CDR3 is made up of 15 amino acids. Germline lookup yields CDR1 SGHAT and CDR2 FQNNGV. CDR3 nucleotides: TGTGCCAGCAGCTTCACCAGGGAAGGGAGGGAGACCCAGTACTTC. Its translation: CASSFTREGRETQYF.

The chain combines TRBV19 with TRBJ1-2; D is unresolved. The V gene lost 2 bases and the J gene lost 5 bases, with 12 bases spanning the gap. CDR3 length: 14 residues. Germline V gives CDR1 LNHDA, CDR2 SQIVND (reference sequence). CDR3 nucleotide sequence: TGTGCCAGTAGTATAAGTGGAGCGGGATATGGCTACACCTTC. Amino acids: CASSISGAGYGYTF.

The CDR3 sequence is CASSLGQTDEQYF. The CDR3, as DNA: TGTGCCAGCAGCTTGGGACAGACGGACGAGCAGTACTTC. The rearrangement joins TRBV5-4 to TRBJ2-7; tentatively, D is TRBD1 (5 bases). Trimming shortened V by 0 bases and J by 5 bases, and 9 bases separated the two germline ends. The germline CDR1 and CDR2 sequences are SGHNT and YYREEE (reference sequence). The CDR3 covers 13 residues.